Sequencing of this T cell receptor beta chain was carried out in a study of metastatic and nonmetastatic thyroid tumors. The sample holds many counts of this clone. TCRdb re-called the PCR reads through MiXCR. The sample has more than 8,500 clones; 9.5% to 12% are singletons. Trimming stripped 4 bases from V and 0 bases from J, with 25 bases between. Germline V CDR1 and CDR2: SGHVS, FNYEAQ. The CDR3 totals 20 residues. Patients had received no treatment of any kind before thyroid surgery. The receptor was isolated from a female donor with papillary thyroid cancer or a benign thyroid nodule (not recorded which). Some clones in this sample may be carry-over from other donors' samples. The J gene is TRBJ2-1, the V gene TRBV7-6, with D possibly being TRBD2 (6 bases). The sample taken for sequencing was tumor tissue. The CDR3, as DNA: TGTGCCAGCAGCTCCAACGAGGGTGGTGGCGGGAAAGACTCCTACAATGAGCAGTTCTTC. Its translation is CASSSNEGGGGKDSYNEQFF.